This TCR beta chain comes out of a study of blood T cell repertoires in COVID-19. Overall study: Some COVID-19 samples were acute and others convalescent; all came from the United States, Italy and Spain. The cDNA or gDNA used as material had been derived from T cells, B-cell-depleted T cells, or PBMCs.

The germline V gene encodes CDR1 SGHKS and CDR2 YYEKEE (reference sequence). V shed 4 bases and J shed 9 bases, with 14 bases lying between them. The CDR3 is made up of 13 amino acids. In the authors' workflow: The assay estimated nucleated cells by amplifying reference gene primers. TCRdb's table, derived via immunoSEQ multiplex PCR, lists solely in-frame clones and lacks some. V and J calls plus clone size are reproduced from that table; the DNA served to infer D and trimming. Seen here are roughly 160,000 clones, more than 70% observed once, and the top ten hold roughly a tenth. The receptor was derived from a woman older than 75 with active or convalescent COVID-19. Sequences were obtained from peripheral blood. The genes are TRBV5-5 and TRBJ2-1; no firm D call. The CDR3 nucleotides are TGTGCCAGCAGCCTCCCGGAGCGCGGTGAGCAGTTCTTC. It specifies CASSLPERGEQFF.